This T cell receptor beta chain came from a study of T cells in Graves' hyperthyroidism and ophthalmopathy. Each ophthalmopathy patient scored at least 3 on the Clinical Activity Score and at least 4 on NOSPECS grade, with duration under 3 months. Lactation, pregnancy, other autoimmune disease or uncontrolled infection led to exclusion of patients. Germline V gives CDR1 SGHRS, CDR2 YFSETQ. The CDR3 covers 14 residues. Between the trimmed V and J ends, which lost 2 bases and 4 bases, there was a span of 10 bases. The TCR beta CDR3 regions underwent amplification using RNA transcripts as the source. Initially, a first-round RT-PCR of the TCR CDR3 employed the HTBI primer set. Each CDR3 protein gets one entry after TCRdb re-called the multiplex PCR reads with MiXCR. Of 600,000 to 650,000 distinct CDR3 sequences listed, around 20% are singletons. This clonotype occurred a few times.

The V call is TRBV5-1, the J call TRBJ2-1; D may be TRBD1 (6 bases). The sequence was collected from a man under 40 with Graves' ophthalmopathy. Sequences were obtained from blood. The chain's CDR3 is CASSLWTAYNEQFF. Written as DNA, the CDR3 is TGCGCCAGCAGCTTATGGACAGCTTACAATGAGCAGTTCTTC.